This T cell receptor (beta chain) was recorded in a study of blood T cell repertoires in COVID-19. Study background: COVID-19 samples from acute and convalescent phases originated in the United States, Italy and Spain. T cells, B-cell-depleted T cells, or PBMCs provided the cDNA or gDNA that served as material.

Per the original data handling: Amplification of reference gene primers provided the estimated nucleated cell counts. The protocol was immunoSEQ multiplex PCR, while the TCRdb copy is restricted to in-frame clones and leaves out a portion. The V and J calls and clone size were taken over from that table, and D and trimming were inferred from the DNA. This sample has 80,000 or so clones, with roughly four fifths found just once. The receptor was isolated from a woman aged 70-85 years with acute or convalescent COVID-19. Sequencing was carried out using peripheral blood.

The CDR3 protein is CAWSVSSHIQYF. CDR3 DNA: TGTGCCTGGAGTGTTAGCAGTCACATTCAGTACTTC. This chain joins TRBV30 and TRBJ2-4, with D hard to call. V was trimmed by 0 bases and J by 8 bases, leaving 8 bases between them. The CDR3 covers 12 residues. CDR1 and CDR2 (germline): GTSNPN, SVGIG (reference sequence).